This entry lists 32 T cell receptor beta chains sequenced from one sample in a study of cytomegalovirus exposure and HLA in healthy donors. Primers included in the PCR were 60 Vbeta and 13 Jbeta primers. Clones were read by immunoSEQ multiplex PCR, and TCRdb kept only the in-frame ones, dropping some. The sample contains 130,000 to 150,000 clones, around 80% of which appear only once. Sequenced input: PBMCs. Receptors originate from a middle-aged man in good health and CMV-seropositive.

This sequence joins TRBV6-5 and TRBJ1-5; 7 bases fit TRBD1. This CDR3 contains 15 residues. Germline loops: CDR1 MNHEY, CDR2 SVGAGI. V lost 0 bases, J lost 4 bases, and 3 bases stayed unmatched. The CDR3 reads CASSYSGQPNQPQHF. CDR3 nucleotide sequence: TGTGCCAGCAGTTACTCGGGACAGCCTAATCAGCCCCAGCATTTT.

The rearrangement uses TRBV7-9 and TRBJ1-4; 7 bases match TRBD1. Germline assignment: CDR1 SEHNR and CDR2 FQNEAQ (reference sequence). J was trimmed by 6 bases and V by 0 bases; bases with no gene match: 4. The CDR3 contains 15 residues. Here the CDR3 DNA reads TGTGCCAGCAGCTTAGCCCAAGGGGGCGATGAAAAACTGTTTTTT. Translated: CASSLAQGGDEKLFF.

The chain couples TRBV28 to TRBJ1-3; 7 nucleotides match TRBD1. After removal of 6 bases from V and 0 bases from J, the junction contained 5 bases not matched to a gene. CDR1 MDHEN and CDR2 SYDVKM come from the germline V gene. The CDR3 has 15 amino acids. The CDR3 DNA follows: TGTGCCAGCAGAGGACAGGCCTACTCTGGAAACACCATATATTTT. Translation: CASRGQAYSGNTIYF.

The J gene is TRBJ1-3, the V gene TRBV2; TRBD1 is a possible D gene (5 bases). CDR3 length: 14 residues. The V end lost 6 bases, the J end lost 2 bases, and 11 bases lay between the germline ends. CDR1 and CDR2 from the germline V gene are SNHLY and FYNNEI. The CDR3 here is CASRRGTTGNTIYF. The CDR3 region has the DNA TGTGCCAGCAGGAGAGGGACTACTGGAAACACCATATATTTT.

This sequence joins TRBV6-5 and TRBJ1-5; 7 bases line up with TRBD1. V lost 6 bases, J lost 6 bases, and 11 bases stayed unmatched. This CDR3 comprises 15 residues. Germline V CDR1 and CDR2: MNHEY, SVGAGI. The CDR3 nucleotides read TGTGCCAGCAGACCGACGGGACAGAAGTTTCAGCCCCAGCATTTT. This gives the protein CASRPTGQKFQPQHF.

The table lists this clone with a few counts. The CDR3, as DNA: TGCGCCAGCAGGGGACTAGCTGAAGAGACCCAGTACTTC. Its protein product is CASRGLAEETQYF. The chain uses TRBV5-1 and TRBJ2-5; 9 bases map to TRBD2. V trimming: 5 bases; J trimming: 3 bases; junction bases outside the gene matches: 2. From germline, CDR1 is SGHRS and CDR2 YFSETQ. There are 13 residues in the CDR3.

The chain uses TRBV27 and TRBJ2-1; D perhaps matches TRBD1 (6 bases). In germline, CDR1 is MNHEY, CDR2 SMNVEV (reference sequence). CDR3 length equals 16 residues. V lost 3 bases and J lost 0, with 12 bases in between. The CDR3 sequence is CASSLWGRFSYNEQFF. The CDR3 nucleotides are TGTGCCAGCAGTTTGTGGGGGCGCTTCTCCTACAATGAGCAGTTCTTC.

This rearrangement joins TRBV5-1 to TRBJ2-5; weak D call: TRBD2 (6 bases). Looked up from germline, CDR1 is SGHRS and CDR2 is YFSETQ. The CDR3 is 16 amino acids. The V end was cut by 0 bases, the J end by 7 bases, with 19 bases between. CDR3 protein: CASSLAEGLGRGTQYF. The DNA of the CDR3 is TGCGCCAGCAGCTTGGCAGAGGGACTGGGACGGGGGACCCAGTACTTC. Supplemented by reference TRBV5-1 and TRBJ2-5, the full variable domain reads KAGVTQTPRYLIKTRGQQVTLSCSPISGHRSVSWYQQTPGQGLQFLFEYFSETQRNKGNFPGRFSGRQFSNSRSEMNVSTLELGDSALYLCASSLAEGLGRGTQYFGPGTRLLVL.

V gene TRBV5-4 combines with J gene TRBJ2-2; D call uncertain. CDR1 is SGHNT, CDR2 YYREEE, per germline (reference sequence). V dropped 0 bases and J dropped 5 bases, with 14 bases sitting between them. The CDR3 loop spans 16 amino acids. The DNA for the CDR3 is TGTGCCAGCAGCTTGGATTCCCACACCGTTACCGGGGAGCTGTTTTTT. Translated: CASSLDSHTVTGELFF.

The CDR3 DNA follows: TGTGCCAGCAGCATGACAGGCACAGATACGCAGTATTTT. Its translation is CASSMTGTDTQYF. The chain recombines TRBV5-4 with TRBJ2-3, with D perhaps matching TRBD1 (5 bases). The CDR3 extends over 13 amino acids. Germline values: CDR1 SGHNT, CDR2 YYREEE (reference sequence). Deletions cut 4 bases from V and 1 base from J, with 7 bases between.

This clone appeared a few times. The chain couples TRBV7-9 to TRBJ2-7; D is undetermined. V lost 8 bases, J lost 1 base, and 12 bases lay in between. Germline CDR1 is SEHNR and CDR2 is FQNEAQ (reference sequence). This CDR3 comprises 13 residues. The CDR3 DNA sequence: TGTGCCAGCGGGCCCTTGTCTTCCTACGAGCAGTACTTC. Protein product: CASGPLSSYEQYF.

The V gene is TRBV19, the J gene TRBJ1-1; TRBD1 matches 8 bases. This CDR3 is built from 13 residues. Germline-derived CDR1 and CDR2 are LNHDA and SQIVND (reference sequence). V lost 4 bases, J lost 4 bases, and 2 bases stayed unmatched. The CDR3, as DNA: TGTGCCAGTAGTAGACAGGGGAGCACTGAAGCTTTCTTT. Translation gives CASSRQGSTEAFF.

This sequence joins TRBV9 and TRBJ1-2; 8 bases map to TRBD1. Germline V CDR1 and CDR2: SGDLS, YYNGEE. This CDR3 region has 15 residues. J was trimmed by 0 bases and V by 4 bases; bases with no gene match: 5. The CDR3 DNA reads TGTGCCAGCAGCAGGGGACAGGTAACTAACTATGGCTACACCTTC. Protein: CASSRGQVTNYGYTF.

The CDR3 DNA reads as TGTGCCAGCAGTCCCGACAGGGATAAGGGCTACGAGCAGTACTTC. As protein: CASSPDRDKGYEQYF. The J gene is TRBJ2-7, the V gene TRBV28; the match to TRBD1 covers 7 bases. The V and J ends lost 5 bases and 3 bases, in that order; junction bases with no gene match: 10. CDR1 is MDHEN and CDR2 is SYDVKM in the germline V gene. The CDR3 runs to 15 residues. The full variable domain, rest sourced from reference TRBV28 and TRBJ2-7, is DVKVTQSSRYLVKRTGEKVFLECVQDMDHENMFWYRQDPGLGLRLIYFSYDVKMKEKGDIPEGYSVSREKKERFSLILESASTNQTSMYLCASSPDRDKGYEQYFGPGTRLTVT.

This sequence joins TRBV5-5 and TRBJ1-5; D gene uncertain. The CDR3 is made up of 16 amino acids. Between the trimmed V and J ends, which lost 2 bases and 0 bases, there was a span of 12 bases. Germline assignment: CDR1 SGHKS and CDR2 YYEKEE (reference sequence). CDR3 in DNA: TGTGCCAGCAGCTTTAGGACCGGGAATAGCAATCAGCCCCAGCATTTT. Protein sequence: CASSFRTGNSNQPQHF.

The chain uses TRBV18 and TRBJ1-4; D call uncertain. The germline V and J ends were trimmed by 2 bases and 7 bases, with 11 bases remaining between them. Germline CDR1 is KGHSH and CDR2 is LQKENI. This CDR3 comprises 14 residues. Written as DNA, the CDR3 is TGTGCCAGCTCACCAGTTGGAGTTGGTGAAAAACTGTTTTTT. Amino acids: CASSPVGVGEKLFF.

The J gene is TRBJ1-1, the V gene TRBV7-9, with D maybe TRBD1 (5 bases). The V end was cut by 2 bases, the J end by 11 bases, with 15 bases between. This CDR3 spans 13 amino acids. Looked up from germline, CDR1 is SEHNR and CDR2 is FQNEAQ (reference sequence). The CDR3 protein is CASSLISTGPAFF. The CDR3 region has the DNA TGTGCCAGCAGCTTAATCTCTACAGGCCCGGCTTTCTTT.

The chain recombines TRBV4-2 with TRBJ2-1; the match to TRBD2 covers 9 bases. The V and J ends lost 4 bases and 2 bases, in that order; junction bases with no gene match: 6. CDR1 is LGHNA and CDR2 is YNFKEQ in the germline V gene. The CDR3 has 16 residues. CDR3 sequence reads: CASSRSSGNAYNEQFF. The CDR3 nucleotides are TGTGCCAGCAGCCGATCTAGCGGGAATGCCTACAATGAGCAGTTCTTC.

The CDR3 nucleotides read TGTGCCAGTAGTCCAGGGGCGAGGGTTGGGAGCAATCAGCCCCAGCATTTT. Translating it yields CASSPGARVGSNQPQHF. This chain links TRBV19 with TRBJ1-5; a possible D gene is TRBD1 (6 bases). Trimming removed 5 bases from V and 1 base from J, with 18 bases in between. Germline CDR1 and CDR2: LNHDA and SQIVND (reference sequence). The CDR3 sequence is 17 residues long.

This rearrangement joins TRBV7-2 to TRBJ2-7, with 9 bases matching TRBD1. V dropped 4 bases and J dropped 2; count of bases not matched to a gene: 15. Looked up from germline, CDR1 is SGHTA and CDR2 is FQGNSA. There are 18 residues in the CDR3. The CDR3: CASSSLVPGQGYAYEQYF. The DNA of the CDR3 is TGTGCCAGCAGCTCCCTCGTTCCGGGACAGGGATATGCCTACGAGCAGTACTTC.

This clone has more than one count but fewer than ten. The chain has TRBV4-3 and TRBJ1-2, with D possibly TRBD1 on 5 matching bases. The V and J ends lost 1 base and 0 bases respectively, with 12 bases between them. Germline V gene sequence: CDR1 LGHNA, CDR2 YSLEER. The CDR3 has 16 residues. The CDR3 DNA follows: TGCGCCAGCAGCCAAGTAGACGGGGGAGCTAACTATGGCTACACCTTC. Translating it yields CASSQVDGGANYGYTF.

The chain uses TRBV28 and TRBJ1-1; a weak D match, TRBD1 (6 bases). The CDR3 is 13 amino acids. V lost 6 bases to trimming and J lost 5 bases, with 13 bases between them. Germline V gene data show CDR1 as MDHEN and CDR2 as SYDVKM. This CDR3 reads CASRVRGSTEAFF. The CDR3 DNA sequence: TGTGCCAGCAGGGTGAGGGGGAGTACTGAAGCTTTCTTT.

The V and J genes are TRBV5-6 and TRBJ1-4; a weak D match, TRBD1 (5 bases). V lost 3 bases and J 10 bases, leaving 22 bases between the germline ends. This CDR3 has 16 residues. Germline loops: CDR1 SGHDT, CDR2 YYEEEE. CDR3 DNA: TGTGCCAGCAGCTCATACAAGCAGGGTGGGTTTGCAAAACTGTTTTTT. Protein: CASSSYKQGGFAKLFF.

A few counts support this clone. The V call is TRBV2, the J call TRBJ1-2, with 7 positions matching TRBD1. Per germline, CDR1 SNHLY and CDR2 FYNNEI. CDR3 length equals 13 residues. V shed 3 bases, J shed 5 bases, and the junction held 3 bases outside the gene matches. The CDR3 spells CASSETGFYGYTF. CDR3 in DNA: TGTGCCAGCAGTGAGACAGGGTTTTATGGCTACACCTTC.

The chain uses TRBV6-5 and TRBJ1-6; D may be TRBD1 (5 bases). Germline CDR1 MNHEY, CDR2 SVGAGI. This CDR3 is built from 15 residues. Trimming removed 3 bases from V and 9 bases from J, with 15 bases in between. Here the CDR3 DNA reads TGTGCCAGCAGTTATATCTGGGGGGGAAGTTCACCCCTCCACTTT. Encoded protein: CASSYIWGGSSPLHF.

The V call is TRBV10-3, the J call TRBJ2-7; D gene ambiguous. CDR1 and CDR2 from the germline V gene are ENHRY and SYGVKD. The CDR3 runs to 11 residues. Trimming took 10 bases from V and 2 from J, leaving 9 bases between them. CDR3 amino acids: CATALAYEQYF. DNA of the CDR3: TGTGCCACCGCGCTGGCCTACGAGCAGTACTTC.

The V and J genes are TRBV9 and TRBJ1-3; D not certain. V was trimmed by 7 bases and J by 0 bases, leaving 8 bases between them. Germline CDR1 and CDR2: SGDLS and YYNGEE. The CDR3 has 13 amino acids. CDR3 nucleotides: TGTGCCAGCTCCCCGGGCTCTGGAAACACCATATATTTT. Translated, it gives CASSPGSGNTIYF.

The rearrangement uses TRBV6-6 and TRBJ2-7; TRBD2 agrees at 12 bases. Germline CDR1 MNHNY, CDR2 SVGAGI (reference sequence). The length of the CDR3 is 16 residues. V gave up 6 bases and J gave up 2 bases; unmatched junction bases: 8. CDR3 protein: CASSKTSGGWAYEQYF. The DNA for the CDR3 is TGTGCCAGCAGCAAGACTAGCGGGGGATGGGCCTACGAGCAGTACTTC.

In nucleotides, the CDR3 is TGCGCCAGCAGTCCTTTAGAACAGACTGAAGCTTTCTTT. Protein sequence: CASSPLEQTEAFF. The V call is TRBV4-3, the J call TRBJ1-1, with D unclear. The germline V and J ends were trimmed by 6 bases and 5 bases, with 13 bases remaining between them. In germline, CDR1 is LGHNA, CDR2 YSLEER. This CDR3 region has 13 residues.

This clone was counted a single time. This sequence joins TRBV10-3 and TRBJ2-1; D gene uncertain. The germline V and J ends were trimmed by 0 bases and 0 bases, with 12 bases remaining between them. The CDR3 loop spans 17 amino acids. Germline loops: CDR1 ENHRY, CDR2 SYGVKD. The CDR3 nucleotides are TGTGCCATCAGTGAGTCGGCCAGGATGAGCTCCTACAATGAGCAGTTCTTC. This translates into CAISESARMSSYNEQFF.

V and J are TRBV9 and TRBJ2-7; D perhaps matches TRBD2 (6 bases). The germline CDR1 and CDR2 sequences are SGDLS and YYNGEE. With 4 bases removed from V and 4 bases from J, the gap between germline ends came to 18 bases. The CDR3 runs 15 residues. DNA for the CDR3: TGTGCCAGCAGCCCCCGAAGTAGCGGCTTATACGAGCAGTACTTC. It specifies CASSPRSSGLYEQYF.

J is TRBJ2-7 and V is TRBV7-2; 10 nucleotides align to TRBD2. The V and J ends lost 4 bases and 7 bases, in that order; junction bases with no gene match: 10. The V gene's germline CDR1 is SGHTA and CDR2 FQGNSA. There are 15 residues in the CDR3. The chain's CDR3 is CASSSRAGGSGEQYF. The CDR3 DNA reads TGTGCCAGCAGCTCCCGAGCGGGGGGGTCTGGTGAGCAGTACTTC.